The T cell receptor (beta chain) under discussion was sequenced for a study of technical replicates of blood from a few donors (dated by TCRdb to between 2016 and 2019). Library generation was performed with the immunoSEQ multiplex PCR assay. The table was pulled from immuneACCESS by TCRdb, which kept in-frame rearrangements only. Such tables lose some clones; where checked, under half of the loss comes from unresolved V genes, and the rest has no known cause. The sample has some 60,000 clones on record, over 75% of them singletons. Roughly 5.2% of the sample belongs to the ten largest clones. Remarks on this clone: This receptor's antigen is unknown. The sample holds no much larger clone one base away, and base qualities are not on file.

V is pruned by 5 bases and J by 4 bases, leaving 4 bases of the junction without a gene match. Taken from the germline V gene, the CDR1 and CDR2 loops are MNHEY and SVGAGI. The CDR3 runs 15 residues from the cysteine to the phenylalanine. The DNA shown is the 45-base CDR3, in frame from base 1. The clonotype was recovered from a human donor in good health. Some clones in this sample may be carry-over from other donors' samples. The sequencing sample was made of PBMCs. The V and J segments used are TRBV6-5 and TRBJ2-1; 11 bases in the junction line up with TRBD2. The CDR3 protein: CASSGGLAEYNEQFF. The DNA sequence reads TGTGCCAGCAGTGGGGGACTAGCGGAATACAATGAGCAGTTCTTC.